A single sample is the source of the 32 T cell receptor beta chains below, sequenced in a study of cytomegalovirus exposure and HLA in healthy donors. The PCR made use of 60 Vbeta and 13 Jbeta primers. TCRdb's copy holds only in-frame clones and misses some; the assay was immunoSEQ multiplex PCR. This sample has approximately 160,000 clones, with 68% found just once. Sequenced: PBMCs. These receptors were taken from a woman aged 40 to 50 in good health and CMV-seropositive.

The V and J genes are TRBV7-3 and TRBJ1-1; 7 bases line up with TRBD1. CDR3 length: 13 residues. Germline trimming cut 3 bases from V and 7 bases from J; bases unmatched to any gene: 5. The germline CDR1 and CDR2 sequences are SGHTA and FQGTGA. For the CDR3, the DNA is TGTGCCAGCAGCTTTACAGGGGTGAATGAAGCTTTCTTT. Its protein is CASSFTGVNEAFF.

In nucleotides, the CDR3 is TGTGCCAGCAGCTTGGTCCTAGCGGGAGCAGGTGGAGATACGCAGTATTTT. This encodes CASSLVLAGAGGDTQYF. V usage is TRBV5-4 and J usage is TRBJ2-3; 10 bases match TRBD2. V dropped 0 bases and J dropped 5; count of bases not matched to a gene: 9. CDR3 size: 17 residues. Germline V gene data show CDR1 as SGHNT and CDR2 as YYREEE (reference sequence).

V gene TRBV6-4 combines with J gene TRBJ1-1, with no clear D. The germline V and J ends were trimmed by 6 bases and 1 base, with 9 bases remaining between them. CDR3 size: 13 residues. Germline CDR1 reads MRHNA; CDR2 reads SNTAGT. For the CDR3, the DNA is TGTGCCAGCAGCGAAAAGAGGAACACTGAAGCTTTCTTT. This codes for CASSEKRNTEAFF.

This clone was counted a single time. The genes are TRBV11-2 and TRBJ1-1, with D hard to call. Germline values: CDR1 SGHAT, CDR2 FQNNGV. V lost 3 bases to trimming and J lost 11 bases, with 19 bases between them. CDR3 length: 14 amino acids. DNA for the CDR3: TGTGCCAGCAGCTTGGCGGGCCGGCCGACGGGGGCTTTCTTT. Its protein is CASSLAGRPTGAFF.

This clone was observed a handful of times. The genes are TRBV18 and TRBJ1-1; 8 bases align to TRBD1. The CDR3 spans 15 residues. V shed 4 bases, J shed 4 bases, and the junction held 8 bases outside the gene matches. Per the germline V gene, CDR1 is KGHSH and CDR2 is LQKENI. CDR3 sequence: CASSLSRGQGTEAFF. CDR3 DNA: TGTGCCAGCTCACTATCCAGGGGGCAGGGCACTGAAGCTTTCTTT.

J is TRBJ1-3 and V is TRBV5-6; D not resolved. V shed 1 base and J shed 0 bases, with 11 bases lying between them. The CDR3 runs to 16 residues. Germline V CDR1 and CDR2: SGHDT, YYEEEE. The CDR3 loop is CASSLYELTSGNTIYF. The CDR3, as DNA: TGTGCCAGCAGCTTGTATGAGCTAACCTCTGGAAACACCATATATTTT. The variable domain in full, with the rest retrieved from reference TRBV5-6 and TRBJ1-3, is DAGVTQSPTHLIKTRGQQVTLRCSPKSGHDTVSWYQQALGQGPQFIFQYYEEEERQRGNFPDRFSGHQFPNYSSELNVNALLLGDSALYLCASSLYELTSGNTIYFGEGSWLTVV.

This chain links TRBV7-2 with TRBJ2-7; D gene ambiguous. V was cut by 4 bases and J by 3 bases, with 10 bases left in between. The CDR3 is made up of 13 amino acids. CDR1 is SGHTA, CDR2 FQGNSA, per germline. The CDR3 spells CASSSRNYYEQYF. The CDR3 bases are TGTGCCAGCAGCTCGCGGAACTACTACGAGCAGTACTTC.

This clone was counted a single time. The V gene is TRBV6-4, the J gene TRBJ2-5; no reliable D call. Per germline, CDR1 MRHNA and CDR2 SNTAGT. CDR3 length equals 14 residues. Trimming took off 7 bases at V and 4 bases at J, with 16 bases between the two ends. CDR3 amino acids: CASTKAYAVETQYF. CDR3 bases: TGTGCCAGCACCAAGGCGTATGCGGTAGAGACCCAGTACTTC.

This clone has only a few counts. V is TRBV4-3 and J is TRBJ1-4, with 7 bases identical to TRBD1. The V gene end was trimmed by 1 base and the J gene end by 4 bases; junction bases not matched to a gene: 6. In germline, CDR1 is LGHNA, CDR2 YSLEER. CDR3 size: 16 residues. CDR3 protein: CASSQVRQGGNEKLFF. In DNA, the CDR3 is TGCGCCAGCAGCCAAGTTCGGCAGGGGGGTAATGAAAAACTGTTTTTT.

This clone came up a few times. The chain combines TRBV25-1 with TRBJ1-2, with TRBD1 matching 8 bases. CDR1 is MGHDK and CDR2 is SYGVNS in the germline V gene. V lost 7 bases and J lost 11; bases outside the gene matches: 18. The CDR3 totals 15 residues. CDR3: CASKPPGTGASSYTF. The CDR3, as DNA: TGTGCCAGCAAGCCGCCTGGGACAGGCGCCTCTAGTTACACCTTC.

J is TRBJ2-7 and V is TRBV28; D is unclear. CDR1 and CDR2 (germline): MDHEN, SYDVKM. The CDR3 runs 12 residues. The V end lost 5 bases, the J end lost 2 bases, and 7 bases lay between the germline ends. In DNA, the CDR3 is TGTGCCAGCAGTCAGGTACCCTACGAGCAGTACTTC. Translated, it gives CASSQVPYEQYF.

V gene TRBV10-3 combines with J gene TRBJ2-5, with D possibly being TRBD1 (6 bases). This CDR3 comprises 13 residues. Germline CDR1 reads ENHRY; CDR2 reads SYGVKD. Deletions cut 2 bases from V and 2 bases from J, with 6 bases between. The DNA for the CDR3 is TGTGCCATCAGTGAGGGACAGCAAGAGACCCAGTACTTC. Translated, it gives CAISEGQQETQYF.

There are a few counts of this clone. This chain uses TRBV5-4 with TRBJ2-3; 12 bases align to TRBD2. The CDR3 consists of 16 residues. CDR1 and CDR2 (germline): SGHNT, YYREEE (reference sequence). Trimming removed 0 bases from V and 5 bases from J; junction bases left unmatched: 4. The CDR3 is CASSLASGGAGDTQYF. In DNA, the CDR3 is TGTGCCAGCAGCTTGGCTAGCGGGGGGGCGGGAGATACGCAGTATTTT.

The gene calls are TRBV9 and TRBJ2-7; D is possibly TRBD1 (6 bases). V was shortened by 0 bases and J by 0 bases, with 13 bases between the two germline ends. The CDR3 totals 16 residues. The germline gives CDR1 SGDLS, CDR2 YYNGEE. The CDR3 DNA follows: TGTGCCAGCAGCGTAGGTCTAGGGACACTCTCCTACGAGCAGTACTTC. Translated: CASSVGLGTLSYEQYF.

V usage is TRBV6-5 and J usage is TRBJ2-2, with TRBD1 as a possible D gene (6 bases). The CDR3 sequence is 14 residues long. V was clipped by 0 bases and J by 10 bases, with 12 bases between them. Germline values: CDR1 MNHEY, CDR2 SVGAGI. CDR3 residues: CASSYSTGKEELFF. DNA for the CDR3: TGTGCCAGCAGTTACTCTACAGGGAAAGAGGAGCTGTTTTTT.

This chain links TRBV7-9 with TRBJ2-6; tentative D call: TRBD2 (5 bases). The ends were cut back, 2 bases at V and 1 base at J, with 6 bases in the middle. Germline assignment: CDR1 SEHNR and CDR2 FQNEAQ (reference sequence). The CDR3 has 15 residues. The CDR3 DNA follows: TGTGCCAGCAGCTTACAGCGGTCTGGGGCCAACGTCCTGACTTTC. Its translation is CASSLQRSGANVLTF. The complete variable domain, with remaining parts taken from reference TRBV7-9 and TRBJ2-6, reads DTGVSQNPRHKITKRGQNVTFRCDPISEHNRLYWYRQTLGQGPEFLTYFQNEAQLEKSRLLSDRFSAERPKGSFSTLEIQRTEQGDSAMYLCASSLQRSGANVLTFGAGSRLTVL.

For the CDR3, the DNA is TGTGCCAGCAGCTTAGTGGACCGGGACAGTGACTGGGGAGCTTTCTTT. It yields the protein CASSLVDRDSDWGAFF. The chain uses TRBV7-9 and TRBJ1-1; 7 positions agree with TRBD1. The CDR3 extends over 16 amino acids. From germline, CDR1 is SEHNR and CDR2 FQNEAQ (reference sequence). After removal of 1 base from V and 10 bases from J, the junction contained 15 bases not matched to a gene.

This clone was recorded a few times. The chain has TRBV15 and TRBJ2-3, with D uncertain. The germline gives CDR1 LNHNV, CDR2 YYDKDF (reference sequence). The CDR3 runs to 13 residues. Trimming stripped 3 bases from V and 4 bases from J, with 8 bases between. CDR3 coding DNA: TGTGCCACCAGCAGGATTACGGCAGATACGCAGTATTTT. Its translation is CATSRITADTQYF.

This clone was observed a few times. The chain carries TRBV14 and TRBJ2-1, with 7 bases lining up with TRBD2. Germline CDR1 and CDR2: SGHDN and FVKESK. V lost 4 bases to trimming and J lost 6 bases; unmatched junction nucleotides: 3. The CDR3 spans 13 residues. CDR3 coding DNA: TGTGCCAGCAGCCCGGGGGGTCTCAATGAGCAGTTCTTC. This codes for CASSPGGLNEQFF.

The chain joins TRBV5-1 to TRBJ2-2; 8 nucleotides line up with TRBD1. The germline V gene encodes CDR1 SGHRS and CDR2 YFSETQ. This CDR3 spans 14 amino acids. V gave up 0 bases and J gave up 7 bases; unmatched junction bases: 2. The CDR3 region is CASSLGQGNGELFF. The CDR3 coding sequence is TGCGCCAGCAGCTTGGGACAGGGGAACGGGGAGCTGTTTTTT.

Here the CDR3 DNA reads TGTGCCAGCAGCTGGACAGGGGGATTCGCAGATACGCAGTATTTT. Translated, it gives CASSWTGGFADTQYF. The rearrangement joins TRBV5-6 to TRBJ2-3; TRBD1 aligns across 10 bases. Unmatched junction bases numbered 5, after V lost 3 bases and J lost 4 bases. The CDR3 length is 15 residues. In germline, CDR1 is SGHDT, CDR2 YYEEEE.

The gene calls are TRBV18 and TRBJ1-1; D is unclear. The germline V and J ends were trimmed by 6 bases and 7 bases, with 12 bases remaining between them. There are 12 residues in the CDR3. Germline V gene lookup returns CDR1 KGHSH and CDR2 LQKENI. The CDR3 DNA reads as TGTGCCAGCTCTTCCGGGTATAGTGAAGCTTTCTTT. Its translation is CASSSGYSEAFF.

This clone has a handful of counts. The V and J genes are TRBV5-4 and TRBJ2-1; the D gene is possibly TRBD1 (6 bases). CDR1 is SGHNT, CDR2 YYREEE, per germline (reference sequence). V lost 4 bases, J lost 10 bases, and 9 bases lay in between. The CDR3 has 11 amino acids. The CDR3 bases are TGTGCCAGCAGCGCTACAGGGGAGCAGTTCTTC. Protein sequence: CASSATGEQFF.

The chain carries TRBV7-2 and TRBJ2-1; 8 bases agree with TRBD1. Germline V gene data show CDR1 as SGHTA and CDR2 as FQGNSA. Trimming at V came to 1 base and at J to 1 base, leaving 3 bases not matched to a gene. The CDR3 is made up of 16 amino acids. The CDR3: CASSLDQGASYNEQFF. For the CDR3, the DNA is TGTGCCAGCAGCTTAGATCAGGGGGCGTCCTACAATGAGCAGTTCTTC.

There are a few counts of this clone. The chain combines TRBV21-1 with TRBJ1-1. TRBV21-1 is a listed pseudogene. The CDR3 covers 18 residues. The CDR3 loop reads CASSKETPTGTGNTEAFF. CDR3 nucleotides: TGTGCCAGCAGCAAAGAAACTCCCACCGGGACTGGGAACACTGAAGCTTTCTTT.

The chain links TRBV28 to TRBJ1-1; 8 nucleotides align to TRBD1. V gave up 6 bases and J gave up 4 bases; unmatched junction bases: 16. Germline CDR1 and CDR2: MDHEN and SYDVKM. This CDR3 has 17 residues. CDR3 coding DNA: TGTGCCAGCAGCCCGATAAAGGACAGGGATGGGAGCACTGAAGCTTTCTTT. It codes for CASSPIKDRDGSTEAFF.

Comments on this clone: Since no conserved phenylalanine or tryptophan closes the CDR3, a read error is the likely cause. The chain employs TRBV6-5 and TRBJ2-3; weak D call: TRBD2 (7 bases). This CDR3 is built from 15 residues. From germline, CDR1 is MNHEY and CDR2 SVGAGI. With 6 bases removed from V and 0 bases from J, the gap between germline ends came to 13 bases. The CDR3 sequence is CASRWGGHSTDTQYL. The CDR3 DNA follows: TGTGCCAGCAGATGGGGGGGCCATAGCACAGATACGCAGTATCTT.

The CDR3 nucleotides read TGTGCCAGCAGACCGAACAGGGGCACTGAAGCTTTCTTT. Translated: CASRPNRGTEAFF. V usage is TRBV27 and J usage is TRBJ1-1, with 7 bases aligning to TRBD1. This CDR3 comprises 13 residues. V was clipped by 6 bases and J by 4 bases; unmatched bases: 5. Germline V lookup: CDR1 MNHEY, CDR2 SMNVEV (reference sequence).

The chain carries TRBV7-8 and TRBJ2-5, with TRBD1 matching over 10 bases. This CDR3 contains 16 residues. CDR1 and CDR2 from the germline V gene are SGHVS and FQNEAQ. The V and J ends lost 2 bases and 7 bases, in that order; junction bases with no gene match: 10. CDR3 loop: CASSLPAGTGAGTQYF. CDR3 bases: TGTGCCAGCAGCTTACCGGCCGGGACAGGGGCAGGGACCCAGTACTTC.

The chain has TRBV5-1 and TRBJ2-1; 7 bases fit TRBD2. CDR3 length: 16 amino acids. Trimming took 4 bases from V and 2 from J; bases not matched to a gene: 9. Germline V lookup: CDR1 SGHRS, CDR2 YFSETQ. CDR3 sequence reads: CASSPWAGVPYNEQFF. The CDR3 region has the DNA TGCGCCAGCAGCCCCTGGGCGGGAGTACCCTACAATGAGCAGTTCTTC. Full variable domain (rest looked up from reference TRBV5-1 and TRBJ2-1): KAGVTQTPRYLIKTRGQQVTLSCSPISGHRSVSWYQQTPGQGLQFLFEYFSETQRNKGNFPGRFSGRQFSNSRSEMNVSTLELGDSALYLCASSPWAGVPYNEQFFGPGTRLTVL.

As DNA, the CDR3 is TGTGCCAGTAGGTTGAGGCTTACAGGGGATAATGAAAAACTGTTTTTT. This translates into CASRLRLTGDNEKLFF. The chain employs TRBV19 and TRBJ1-4; 7 nucleotides match TRBD1. Germline V CDR1 and CDR2: LNHDA, SQIVND (reference sequence). The CDR3 runs to 16 residues. V was clipped by 6 bases and J by 4 bases; unmatched bases: 11.

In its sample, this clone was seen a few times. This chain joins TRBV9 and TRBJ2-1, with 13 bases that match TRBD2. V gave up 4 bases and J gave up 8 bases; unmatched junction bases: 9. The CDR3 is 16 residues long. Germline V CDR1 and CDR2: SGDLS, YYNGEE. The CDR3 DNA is TGTGCCAGCAGCCCCGGACTAGCGGGGGACTGGGATGAGCAGTTCTTC. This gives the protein CASSPGLAGDWDEQFF.